This TCR beta chain derives from a study of blood T cell repertoires in COVID-19. The wider study: The analysed material was cDNA or gDNA that came from T cells, B-cell-depleted T cells, or PBMCs.

Germline V lookup: CDR1 SGHTA, CDR2 FQGNSA. J gave up 4 bases and V 5 bases, and 17 bases lay outside the gene matches. This CDR3 has 19 residues. Ages ranged from about 18 to 89 years, with residence in around 24 US areas. This clone was found once. The method was immunoSEQ multiplex PCR; TCRdb's version includes in-frame clones alone and lacks a portion of them. Here the sample spans 350,000 to 500,000 clones, more than 70% being singletons. This TCR was recovered from a woman younger than 30 who had been exposed to COVID-19. This rearrangement joins TRBV7-2 to TRBJ2-1, with TRBD2 matching 10 bases. Sequencing was carried out using PBMCs or T cells enriched from blood (not recorded which). DNA for the CDR3: TGTGCCAGCAGCCTATTCCTGAACCTAGCGGGGGTTAAATACAATGAGCAGTTCTTC. Amino acid sequence: CASSLFLNLAGVKYNEQFF. The full variable domain, its missing parts supplied by reference TRBV7-2 and TRBJ2-1, is GAGVSQSPSNKVTEKGKDVELRCDPISGHTALYWYRQSLGQGLEFLIYFQGNSAPDKSGLPSDRFSAERTGGSVSTLTIQRTQQEDSAVYLCASSLFLNLAGVKYNEQFFGPGTRLTVL.